The 27 T cell receptor beta chains below were found in one sample sequenced in a study of OX40 agonist ivuxolimab in advanced cancers. Only in-frame clones appear in the TCRdb table, and some are missing; sequencing was by immunoSEQ multiplex PCR. The sample yields roughly 88,000 clones, about 90% seen once. The sample in question was CD4+ or CD8+ T cells sorted from blood, obtained in a trial of the OX40 agonist ivuxolimab. Every receptor here comes from an adult with an advanced solid tumor such as melanoma, head and neck, liver or kidney cancer.

The CDR3 DNA is TGCGCCAGCAGCACGTCTAGCGTCTACGAGCAGTACTTC. Translation: CASSTSSVYEQYF. The rearrangement links TRBV5-1 to TRBJ2-7; a possible D gene is TRBD2 (6 bases). V was clipped by 4 bases and J by 3 bases, with 11 bases between them. Germline assignment: CDR1 SGHRS and CDR2 YFSETQ. This CDR3 has 13 residues. The variable domain in full, with the rest retrieved from reference TRBV5-1 and TRBJ2-7, is KAGVTQTPRYLIKTRGQQVTLSCSPISGHRSVSWYQQTPGQGLQFLFEYFSETQRNKGNFPGRFSGRQFSNSRSEMNVSTLELGDSALYLCASSTSSVYEQYFGPGTRLTVT.

The chain employs TRBV7-8 and TRBJ1-2; 10 bases line up with TRBD1. The CDR3 loop spans 14 amino acids. Germline V gives CDR1 SGHVS, CDR2 FQNEAQ. The V and J ends lost 4 bases and 2 bases, in that order; junction bases with no gene match: 1. CDR3 loop: CASSSTGGNYGYTF. The CDR3 DNA follows: TGTGCCAGCAGCTCGACAGGGGGCAACTATGGCTACACCTTC.

The chain couples TRBV2 to TRBJ1-1; no definite D call. The CDR3 is 13 residues long. Per the germline V gene, CDR1 is SNHLY and CDR2 is FYNNEI. V was shortened by 0 bases and J by 6 bases, with 8 bases between the two germline ends. The CDR3 here is CASSEAHVSEAFF. CDR3 bases: TGTGCCAGCAGTGAAGCGCATGTGTCTGAAGCTTTCTTT.

The J gene is TRBJ2-7, the V gene TRBV6-5; weak D call: TRBD1 (6 bases). Trimming took off 6 bases at V and 3 bases at J, with 9 bases between the two ends. The CDR3 is made up of 12 amino acids. Germline V gives CDR1 MNHEY, CDR2 SVGAGI. The CDR3 is CASSPQGYEQYF. DNA of the CDR3: TGTGCCAGCAGCCCACAGGGCTACGAGCAGTACTTC.

The chain has TRBV5-6 and TRBJ1-5; D gene unclear. Germline V lookup: CDR1 SGHDT, CDR2 YYEEEE. V lost 0 bases, J lost 4 bases, and 5 bases lay in between. The CDR3 length is 13 residues. The CDR3 sequence: CASSLGVNQPQHF. For the CDR3, the DNA is TGTGCCAGCAGCTTGGGGGTAAATCAGCCCCAGCATTTT.

CDR3 protein: CASSFWSGSKNHEQYF. The CDR3 DNA is TGTGCCAGCAGTTTCTGGAGCGGGAGTAAAAACCACGAGCAGTACTTC. This chain links TRBV27 with TRBJ2-7, with 8 nucleotides matching TRBD2. J lost 5 bases, V lost 3 bases, and 12 bases had no gene match. The CDR3 is made up of 16 amino acids. CDR1 MNHEY and CDR2 SMNVEV come from the germline V gene (reference sequence).

This clone was seen once. J is TRBJ1-1 and V is TRBV11-2; D is undetermined. Deletions cut 2 bases from V and 2 bases from J, with 12 bases between. The CDR3 runs to 15 residues. In germline, CDR1 is SGHAT, CDR2 FQNNGV. CDR3 bases: TGTGCCAGCAGCTTAATCGCAGGACCTAACACTGAAGCTTTCTTT. Translated, it gives CASSLIAGPNTEAFF.

The V gene is TRBV30, the J gene TRBJ1-1, with D unclear. Germline loops: CDR1 GTSNPN, CDR2 SVGIG (reference sequence). Between the trimmed V and J ends, which lost 0 bases and 4 bases, there was a span of 12 bases. CDR3 size: 14 residues. The CDR3 region is CAWSVTGWGTEAFF. CDR3 bases: TGTGCCTGGAGTGTCACGGGGTGGGGCACTGAAGCTTTCTTT.

The chain carries TRBV14 and TRBJ2-7; D is perhaps TRBD1 (6 bases). V was pared by 0 bases and J by 7 bases, with 22 bases between. This CDR3 has 17 residues. CDR1 and CDR2 (germline): SGHDN, FVKESK. The CDR3 is CASSQDRLFMTGEEQYF. CDR3 bases: TGTGCCAGCAGCCAAGATCGATTATTTATGACAGGCGAAGAGCAGTACTTC.

The chain is built from TRBV10-3 and TRBJ2-3; TRBD2 matches 10 bases. With V trimmed by 8 bases and J by 3 bases, 8 bases remained unmatched. This CDR3 contains 15 residues. CDR1 is ENHRY and CDR2 is SYGVKD in the germline V gene. CDR3 nucleotide sequence: TGTGCCATCTCTAAGCGGGAGGGCAAGACAGATACGCAGTATTTT. It specifies CAISKREGKTDTQYF.

The chain has TRBV6-1 and TRBJ2-7; 15 bases match TRBD2. CDR1 is MNHNS and CDR2 is SASEGT in the germline V gene. The CDR3 contains 18 residues. V was pared by 3 bases and J by 3 bases, with 9 bases of the junction left unmatched. CDR3 amino acids: CASSEAGLAGGLNYEQYF. The CDR3 coding sequence is TGTGCCAGCAGTGAGGCGGGACTAGCGGGAGGTCTAAACTACGAGCAGTACTTC.

In nucleotides, the CDR3 is TGTGCCAGCAGTTTGGTCAGCTATGGCTACACCTTC. This encodes CASSLVSYGYTF. V gene TRBV28 combines with J gene TRBJ1-2, with D unclear. The CDR3 runs to 12 residues. Germline loops: CDR1 MDHEN, CDR2 SYDVKM. V dropped 3 bases and J dropped 4 bases, with 6 bases sitting between them.

J is TRBJ1-4 and V is TRBV2, with D tentatively TRBD1 (5 bases). Germline CDR1 is SNHLY and CDR2 is FYNNEI. The CDR3 sequence is 14 residues long. The V end lost 6 bases, the J end lost 3 bases, and 11 bases lay between the germline ends. The CDR3 DNA is TGTGCCAGCAGGGGGCGGAGTTCTAATGAAAAACTGTTTTTT. This translates into CASRGRSSNEKLFF.

This chain links TRBV6-5 with TRBJ1-5, with D tentatively TRBD1 (6 bases). Germline V gives CDR1 MNHEY, CDR2 SVGAGI. Deletions cut 8 bases from V and 6 bases from J, with 14 bases between. The CDR3 spans 13 residues. The CDR3 sequence is CASRRQEGQPQHF. DNA for the CDR3: TGTGCCAGCCGTAGACAGGAGGGTCAGCCCCAGCATTTT.

This sequence joins TRBV9 and TRBJ2-7; D is uncertain. Trimming took off 0 bases at V and 0 bases at J, with 13 bases between the two ends. The CDR3 totals 16 residues. The germline gives CDR1 SGDLS, CDR2 YYNGEE. CDR3 amino acids: CASSVGKMATSYEQYV. The CDR3 DNA sequence: TGTGCCAGCAGCGTAGGAAAGATGGCGACCTCCTACGAGCAGTACGTC.

This clone was counted only a few times. The rearrangement joins TRBV30 to TRBJ2-1; the match to TRBD2 covers 7 bases. The length of the CDR3 is 13 residues. Losses at the gene ends were 3 bases for V and 8 bases for J; bases not matched to a gene: 7. Germline-derived CDR1 and CDR2 are GTSNPN and SVGIG (reference sequence). The DNA of the CDR3 is TGTGCCTGGAGATCAGGGAGGGTGGATGAGCAGTTCTTC. Its translation is CAWRSGRVDEQFF.

The V gene is TRBV13, the J gene TRBJ2-2; TRBD2 aligns across 14 bases. The CDR3 spans 16 residues. Germline lookup yields CDR1 PRHDT and CDR2 FYEKMQ (reference sequence). V dropped 5 bases and J dropped 4; count of bases not matched to a gene: 3. CDR3 residues: CASSLGTSGGTGELFF. The CDR3 coding sequence is TGTGCCAGCAGCCTGGGGACTAGCGGGGGCACCGGGGAGCTGTTTTTT.

The chain combines TRBV6-5 with TRBJ1-2; D uncertain. The V gene's germline CDR1 is MNHEY and CDR2 SVGAGI. Trimming stripped 4 bases from V and 3 bases from J, with 9 bases between. The CDR3 is made up of 13 amino acids. DNA of the CDR3: TGTGCCAGCAGTTCCCAAGTCGACTATGGCTACACCTTC. Translation: CASSSQVDYGYTF.

The chain joins TRBV6-1 to TRBJ2-5, with 9 bases aligning to TRBD1. Germline V CDR1 and CDR2: MNHNS, SASEGT. V lost 2 bases and J lost 4; bases outside the gene matches: 8. This CDR3 comprises 16 residues. The CDR3 DNA follows: TGTGCCAGCAGTGAACAACAGGGGGCAATACGAGAGACCCAGTACTTC. It translates to CASSEQQGAIRETQYF.

This chain links TRBV19 with TRBJ1-5; 7 bases align to TRBD1. In germline, CDR1 is LNHDA, CDR2 SQIVND (reference sequence). The CDR3 is 15 amino acids. Trimming cost V 1 base and J 10 bases; bases outside gene matches: 10. DNA of the CDR3: TGTGCCAGTAGTATAGGCGTAGGGGGCGCAGGACCCCAGCATTTT. Its protein is CASSIGVGGAGPQHF.

CDR3: CSGVGSGIGELFF. The CDR3 DNA reads as TGCAGCGGCGTGGGCAGCGGAATTGGGGAGCTGTTTTTT. The chain has TRBV29-1 and TRBJ2-2, with a tentative D call TRBD2 (5 bases). CDR1 and CDR2 from the germline V gene are SQVTM and ANQGSEA. V was trimmed by 7 bases and J by 8 bases, leaving 17 bases between them. This CDR3 is built from 13 residues.

The chain recombines TRBV27 with TRBJ1-6, with D possibly being TRBD1 (6 bases). The length of the CDR3 is 15 residues. Deletions cut 5 bases from V and 6 bases from J, with 14 bases between. CDR1 and CDR2 (germline): MNHEY, SMNVEV (reference sequence). The CDR3 region is CASSRGGLGNSPLHF. The CDR3 DNA reads TGTGCCAGCAGTAGGGGGGGCCTCGGTAATTCACCCCTCCACTTT.

The chain uses TRBV2 and TRBJ2-1, with TRBD2 as a possible D gene (6 bases). The CDR3 totals 16 residues. Germline-derived CDR1 and CDR2 are SNHLY and FYNNEI. Trimming removed 3 bases from V and 0 bases from J, with 12 bases in between. The CDR3 DNA reads as TGTGCCAGCAGTGATATGGGCGGGATCTCCTACAATGAGCAGTTCTTC. Encoded protein: CASSDMGGISYNEQFF.

The chain carries TRBV4-3 and TRBJ1-5; D remains ambiguous. This CDR3 region has 15 residues. In germline, CDR1 is LGHNA, CDR2 YSLEER. Trimming took 0 bases from V and 5 from J, leaving 11 bases between them. The CDR3 DNA is TGCGCCAGCAGCCAAGACAGTACGGTCGATCAGCCCCAGCATTTT. This gives the protein CASSQDSTVDQPQHF.

The chain employs TRBV30 and TRBJ1-1; 9 bases agree with TRBD1. Germline V lookup: CDR1 GTSNPN, CDR2 SVGIG (reference sequence). The CDR3 length is 14 residues. The V gene end was trimmed by 4 bases and the J gene end by 2 bases; junction bases not matched to a gene: 5. CDR3 DNA sequence: TGTGCCTGGACAACGGACAGGGGTAACACTGAAGCTTTCTTT. This codes for CAWTTDRGNTEAFF.

In DNA form, the CDR3 reads TGTGCCAGCAGGGGATGGAAAAGCTCCTACAATGAGCAGTTCTTC. This sequence encodes CASRGWKSSYNEQFF. The chain carries TRBV2 and TRBJ2-1, with unresolved D. V was trimmed by 6 bases and J by 0 bases, leaving 12 bases between them. The CDR3 consists of 15 residues. Germline CDR1 SNHLY, CDR2 FYNNEI.

The genes are TRBV14 and TRBJ2-3, with D tentatively TRBD2 (7 bases). The germline gives CDR1 SGHDN, CDR2 FVKESK. This CDR3 is built from 15 residues. The V gene lost 6 bases and the J gene lost 3 bases, with 16 bases spanning the gap. The CDR3 sequence: CASSHRDYTTDTQYF. CDR3 sequence (DNA): TGTGCCAGCAGTCACAGGGACTATACTACAGATACGCAGTATTTT.